One and the same sample provided the 2 T cell receptor beta chains below, sequenced in a study of CD4 T cells in relation to SARS-CoV-2 and coronaviruses. The unexposed donors gave CD4+ T cells in about 2010-2019, prior to COVID-19. Repertoires were generated with immunoSEQ multiplex PCR, while TCRdb's copy carries only in-frame clones and drops some. The table includes about 65,000 clones, over 70% detected once. Sequencing was done on a sample of memory CD4+ T cells from PBMCs. The receptors derive from a human donor in good health.

The chain carries TRBV9 and TRBJ1-6; TRBD1 agrees at 9 bases. Trimming took 3 bases from V and 5 from J; bases not matched to a gene: 6. In germline, CDR1 is SGDLS, CDR2 YYNGEE. There are 16 residues in the CDR3. CDR3 sequence (DNA): TGTGCCAGCAGCGGAGGACAGGGGCTAAATAATTCACCCCTCCACTTT. It translates to CASSGGQGLNNSPLHF.

This chain links TRBV19 with TRBJ2-5; D may be TRBD1 (6 bases). The V gene's germline CDR1 is LNHDA and CDR2 SQIVND (reference sequence). The V end lost 1 base, the J end lost 4 bases, and 13 bases lay between the germline ends. The CDR3 covers 15 residues. As DNA, the CDR3 is TGTGCCAGTAGTATAGTGGGGGCGCGGGCAGAGACCCAGTACTTC. Translated: CASSIVGARAETQYF.